The 24 T cell receptor beta chains given below trace back to one sample, sequenced in a study of T-cell memory formation after mild COVID-19. A single record per CDR3 protein comes from TCRdb applying MiXCR to the 5' RACE reads. The table lists some 65,000 distinct CDR3 sequences, approximately 15% of them singletons. The sample taken for sequencing was PBMCs or a T cell subset sorted from them (not recorded which). The receptors shown here come from an adult woman who had mild COVID-19 (a few samples of this study predate the infection). Cell type and time point are not known.

The gene calls are TRBV4-3 and TRBJ2-1, with a weak D call TRBD2 (6 bases). Trimming shortened V by 4 bases and J by 0 bases, and 13 bases separated the two germline ends. This CDR3 contains 16 residues. The germline gives CDR1 LGHNA, CDR2 YSLEER. The CDR3 is CASSPLATSSYNEQFF. CDR3 DNA sequence: TGCGCCAGCAGCCCGCTAGCGACTAGCTCCTACAATGAGCAGTTCTTC.

The chain recombines TRBV12-3 or TRBV12-4 with TRBJ1-1, with D possibly TRBD1 on 5 matching bases. This CDR3 comprises 15 residues. V lost 0 bases and J lost 7, with 15 bases in between. The CDR3 sequence is CASSLASGGLVEAFF. CDR3 DNA: TGTGCCAGCAGTTTAGCGTCGGGGGGTTTAGTTGAAGCTTTCTTT.

CDR3 loop: CASRETVQGPTEAFF. CDR3 bases: TGTGCCAGCAGAGAAACGGTCCAGGGACCCACTGAAGCTTTCTTT. This chain uses TRBV27 with TRBJ1-1; D is possibly TRBD1 (5 bases). Trimming took off 6 bases at V and 4 bases at J, with 18 bases between the two ends. The V gene's germline CDR1 is MNHEY and CDR2 SMNVEV (reference sequence). The CDR3 spans 15 residues.

The rearrangement links TRBV7-2 to TRBJ2-7, with 11 positions matching TRBD2. Germline-derived CDR1 and CDR2 are SGHTA and FQGNSA. This CDR3 has 15 amino acids. Trimming at V came to 7 bases and at J to 3 bases, leaving 8 bases not matched to a gene. The CDR3 DNA sequence: TGTGCCAGCACCCCGACTAGCGGGGTAGGCTACGAGCAGTACTTC. Translation gives CASTPTSGVGYEQYF.

The chain employs TRBV7-9 and TRBJ2-7; possible D gene TRBD1, 5 bases. The CDR3 contains 16 residues. CDR1 is SEHNR, CDR2 FQNEAQ, per germline (reference sequence). The V and J ends lost 1 base and 2 bases respectively, with 15 bases between them. CDR3 sequence: CASSLDGAGPPYEQYF. The CDR3 DNA sequence: TGTGCCAGCAGCTTAGATGGGGCCGGTCCGCCCTACGAGCAGTACTTC.

This rearrangement joins TRBV7-9 to TRBJ2-7; 13 positions agree with TRBD2. The CDR3 is made up of 15 amino acids. From germline, CDR1 is SEHNR and CDR2 FQNEAQ (reference sequence). Trimming cost V 1 base and J 5 bases; bases outside gene matches: 2. The CDR3 protein is CASSLGTSGSDEQYF. The CDR3 bases are TGTGCCAGCAGCTTAGGGACTAGCGGGAGCGACGAGCAGTACTTC.

This clonotype showed up many times. The DNA for the CDR3 is TGCGCCAGCAGCCAAGAGGGGGGGGCTCTCACCGGGGAGCTGTTTTTT. This codes for CASSQEGGALTGELFF. The chain couples TRBV4-1 to TRBJ2-2; the D gene is possibly TRBD2 (7 bases). The germline V gene encodes CDR1 MGHRA and CDR2 YSYEKL. The V end was cut by 0 bases, the J end by 4 bases, with 12 bases between. The CDR3 covers 16 residues.

This clonotype has at least ten counts. The V and J genes are TRBV14 and TRBJ2-1, with TRBD2 identical over 13 bases. CDR3 length: 17 residues. Germline V gene lookup returns CDR1 SGHDN and CDR2 FVKESK. The ends lost 5 bases at V and 6 bases at J; junction bases unmatched: 10. For the CDR3, the DNA is TGTGCCAGCAGCGATTATTCAGGACTAGCGGGAGTCAATGAGCAGTTCTTC. The encoded protein is CASSDYSGLAGVNEQFF.

This clonotype has more than one count but fewer than ten. CDR3 sequence (DNA): TGTGCCAGCAGCCGACCCCGGACTAGCGGGAAAGCCAAAAACATTCAGTACTTC. Translation: CASSRPRTSGKAKNIQYF. This chain uses TRBV9 with TRBJ2-4; TRBD2 matches 12 bases. The CDR3 is 18 amino acids. Per germline, CDR1 SGDLS and CDR2 YYNGEE. V dropped 4 bases and J dropped 0; count of bases not matched to a gene: 8.

A few counts support this clonotype. This CDR3 reads CASSLGPGDEQYF. The DNA of the CDR3 is TGTGCCAGCAGCTTAGGTCCGGGGGACGAGCAGTACTTC. The chain recombines TRBV5-6 with TRBJ2-7, with D maybe TRBD2 (6 bases). The CDR3 runs 13 residues. Trimming took 2 bases from V and 5 from J, leaving 11 bases between them. Per germline, CDR1 SGHDT and CDR2 YYEEEE.

This clonotype was recorded a few times. The V call is TRBV7-8, the J call TRBJ2-1, with 9 positions matching TRBD1. The CDR3 is 16 residues long. Germline V gives CDR1 SGHVS, CDR2 FQNEAQ. J gave up 6 bases and V 8 bases, and 14 bases lay outside the gene matches. As DNA, the CDR3 is TGTGCCAGCTCCACAGACCGGGACAGGGCCATCAATGAGCAGTTCTTC. As protein: CASSTDRDRAINEQFF. The full variable domain, in which reference TRBV7-8 and TRBJ2-1 provide the parts outside the CDR3, is GAGVSQSPRYKVAKRGQDVALRCDPISGHVSLFWYQQALGQGPEFLTYFQNEAQLDKSGLPSDRFFAERPEGSVSTLKIQRTQQEDSAVYLCASSTDRDRAINEQFFGPGTRLTVL.

A few counts support this clonotype. The gene calls are TRBV4-2 and TRBJ2-7, with 10 positions matching TRBD2. CDR1 and CDR2 (germline): LGHNA, YNFKEQ. There are 18 residues in the CDR3. Trimming removed 0 bases from V and 5 bases from J; junction bases left unmatched: 13. Here the CDR3 reads CASSQESISSGSRHEQYF. CDR3 bases: TGTGCCAGCAGCCAAGAATCGATATCTAGCGGGAGTCGCCACGAGCAGTACTTC.

This sequence joins TRBV4-2 and TRBJ2-3; D may be TRBD2 (7 bases). From germline, CDR1 is LGHNA and CDR2 YNFKEQ. Trimming removed 3 bases at V and 2 bases at J, with 18 bases between. The CDR3 has 17 amino acids. The CDR3 here is CASSQGEGVILTDTQYF. The CDR3, as DNA: TGTGCCAGCAGCCAGGGGGAGGGGGTGATCCTCACAGATACGCAGTATTTT.

This clonotype was picked up many times. The genes are TRBV5-1 and TRBJ2-5; D may be TRBD2 (6 bases). V lost 0 bases and J lost 4, with 10 bases in between. Germline lookup yields CDR1 SGHRS and CDR2 YFSETQ. This CDR3 spans 14 amino acids. The CDR3 spells CASSLATGGETQYF. In nucleotides, the CDR3 is TGCGCCAGCAGCTTGGCCACCGGGGGAGAGACCCAGTACTTC.

The V gene is TRBV11-3, the J gene TRBJ2-1; D is possibly TRBD2 (5 bases). This CDR3 is 16 amino acids long. With 2 bases removed from V and 0 bases from J, the gap between germline ends came to 11 bases. Germline V gives CDR1 SGHNT, CDR2 YENEEA. CDR3: CASSLMVGSSYNEQFF. Written as DNA, the CDR3 is TGTGCCAGCAGCTTAATGGTAGGGAGCTCCTACAATGAGCAGTTCTTC.

A few counts support this clonotype. The DNA of the CDR3 is TGCAGCGTCTCGGCCATCAGCTCCTACAATGAGCAGTTCTTC. This codes for CSVSAISSYNEQFF. This chain joins TRBV29-1 and TRBJ2-1; no definite D call. The V gene's germline CDR1 is SQVTM and CDR2 ANQGSEA. The V gene lost 6 bases and the J gene lost 0 bases, with 12 bases spanning the gap. The CDR3 is made up of 14 amino acids.

This clonotype appeared a few times. The genes are TRBV29-1 and TRBJ1-2; D ambiguous. Germline V gives CDR1 SQVTM, CDR2 ANQGSEA. Trimming left V 2 bases short and J 2 bases short, with 9 bases between. The CDR3 consists of 13 residues. The CDR3 loop reads CSVETNSNYGYTF. The CDR3 coding sequence is TGCAGCGTTGAAACAAACAGCAACTATGGCTACACCTTC.

The rearrangement links TRBV7-9 to TRBJ2-7, with D tentatively TRBD1 or TRBD2 (5 bases each). The V end was cut by 6 bases, the J end by 0 bases, with 9 bases between. There are 13 residues in the CDR3. CDR1 SEHNR and CDR2 FQNEAQ come from the germline V gene (reference sequence). The CDR3 loop is CASRKGTSYEQYF. The DNA of the CDR3 is TGTGCCAGCAGGAAAGGGACCTCCTACGAGCAGTACTTC.

CDR3 sequence (DNA): TGTGCCAGCAGCTTAGCCTTGCGGCGCACAGATACGCAGTATTTT. Its protein is CASSLALRRTDTQYF. The V call is TRBV7-8, the J call TRBJ2-3; D gene unclear. Deletions cut 0 bases from V and 1 base from J, with 8 bases between. This CDR3 spans 15 amino acids. Per germline, CDR1 SGHVS and CDR2 FQNEAQ.

Written as DNA, the CDR3 is TGTGCCAGCAGCGTAGGACGGGGGGGCGAGCAGTACTTC. This translates into CASSVGRGGEQYF. V gene TRBV9 combines with J gene TRBJ2-7, with 8 positions matching TRBD2. Trimming took 0 bases from V and 6 from J; bases not matched to a gene: 2. Germline V gives CDR1 SGDLS, CDR2 YYNGEE. CDR3 length equals 13 residues. The complete variable domain, with remaining parts taken from reference TRBV9 and TRBJ2-7, reads DSGVTQTPKHLITATGQRVTLRCSPRSGDLSVYWYQQSLDQGLQFLIQYYNGEERAKGNILERFSAQQFPDLHSELNLSSLELGDSALYFCASSVGRGGEQYFGPGTRLTVT.

V is TRBV29-1 and J is TRBJ2-7; D ambiguous. V was pared by 4 bases and J by 3 bases, with 13 bases between. Per the germline V gene, CDR1 is SQVTM and CDR2 is ANQGSEA. The CDR3 contains 13 residues. The CDR3 region has the DNA TGCAGCGTTGCGGTTAGTGGAGACTACGAGCAGTACTTC. This sequence encodes CSVAVSGDYEQYF.

This clonotype showed up just a few times. Here the CDR3 DNA reads TGCAGCGTTGGAGGGGGCGGGACAGGCGCCTACGAGCAGTACTTC. Its protein product is CSVGGGGTGAYEQYF. V usage is TRBV29-1 and J usage is TRBJ2-7; 8 nucleotides line up with TRBD1. Germline CDR1 is SQVTM and CDR2 is ANQGSEA. The CDR3 covers 15 residues. J was trimmed by 2 bases and V by 4 bases; bases with no gene match: 10.

The chain employs TRBV7-9 and TRBJ2-3; 11 positions agree with TRBD2. Germline V lookup: CDR1 SEHNR, CDR2 FQNEAQ (reference sequence). The CDR3 is made up of 15 amino acids. V lost 5 bases, J lost 3 bases, and 4 bases stayed unmatched. The CDR3 DNA sequence: TGTGCCAGCAGCATCACTAGCGGGGGTACAGATACGCAGTATTTT. It translates to CASSITSGGTDTQYF.

In this sample, this clonotype turned up many times. V is TRBV4-2 and J is TRBJ2-5; unclear D gene. Deletions cut 1 base from V and 5 bases from J, with 2 bases between. The CDR3 totals 11 residues. Germline lookup yields CDR1 LGHNA and CDR2 YNFKEQ. Here the CDR3 reads CASSQAETQYF. CDR3 DNA sequence: TGTGCCAGCAGCCAAGCGGAGACCCAGTACTTC.